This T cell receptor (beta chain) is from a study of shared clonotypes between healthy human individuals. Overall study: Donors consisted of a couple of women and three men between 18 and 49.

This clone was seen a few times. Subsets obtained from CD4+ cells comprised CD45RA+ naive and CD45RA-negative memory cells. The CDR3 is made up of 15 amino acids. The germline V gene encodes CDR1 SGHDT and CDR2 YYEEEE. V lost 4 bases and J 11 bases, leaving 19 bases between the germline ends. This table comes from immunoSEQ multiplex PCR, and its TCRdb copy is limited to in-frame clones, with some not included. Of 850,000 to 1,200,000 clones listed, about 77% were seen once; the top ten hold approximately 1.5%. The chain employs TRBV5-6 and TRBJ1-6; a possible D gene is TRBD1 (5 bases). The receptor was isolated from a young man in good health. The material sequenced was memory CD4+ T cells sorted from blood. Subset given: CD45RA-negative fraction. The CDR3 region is CASSTGDSFSPPLHF. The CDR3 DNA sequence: TGTGCCAGCAGCACGGGAGACAGCTTTAGTCCACCCCTCCACTTT.